This is a list of T cell receptor beta chains from one sample in a study of human T cells and chemical hapten exposure. TCRdb re-analysed the RACE reads in MiXCR, keeping a single row per CDR3 protein. The top ten hold 14% to 15% of the sample, which has 35,000 to 45,000 distinct CDR3 sequences, approximately 9% seen once. The source was whole blood, collected in connection with sensitization to the hapten diphenylcyclopropenone (DPC). These receptors were collected from a woman in her forties with alopecia areata. Some clones in this sample may be carry-over from other donors' samples. Both conserved end residues are part of each CDR3. A D gene is named only where the DNA matches it firmly. Some rows have no size entry. The others give once, few or many, or a class for an expanded clone.

size,J,V,length,D,CDR3,DNA
few,TRBJ1-3,TRBV27,15,NA,CASSSTQEVGNTIYF,TGTGCCAGCAGTTCAACCCAGGAGGTTGGAAACACCATATATTTT
many,TRBJ1-5,TRBV5-6,14,TRBD1,CASSYQGAHQPQHF,TGTGCCAGCAGCTATCAGGGGGCGCACCAGCCCCAGCATTTT
few,TRBJ1-6,TRBV29-1,12,TRBD1,CSAGDSYSPLHF,TGCAGCGCCGGGGACAGTTACTCACCCCTCCACTTT
few,TRBJ1-1,TRBV5-1,12,NA,CASSYGATEAFF,TGCGCCAGCAGCTACGGGGCGACTGAAGCTTTCTTT
many,TRBJ2-7,TRBV14,11,NA,CASSYDREQYF,TGTGCCAGCAGCTACGACCGCGAGCAGTACTTC
NA,TRBJ1-2,TRBV4-3,14,TRBD1,CASSQGDRGYGYTF,TGCGCCAGCAGCCAGGGGGACAGGGGATATGGCTACACCTTC
many,TRBJ1-5,TRBV19,17,NA,CASSPLTVGTRQQPQHF,TGTGCCAGTAGCCCCTTGACTGTAGGGACGAGGCAGCAGCCCCAGCATTTT
few,TRBJ1-4,TRBV6-1,14,TRBD1,CASSDRGLSEKLFF,TGTGCCAGCTCAGATAGGGGGCTTAGCGAAAAACTGTTTTTT
few,TRBJ2-1,TRBV9,13,TRBD1,CASSVGQGGEQFF,TGTGCCAGCAGCGTGGGACAGGGCGGCGAGCAGTTCTTC
few,TRBJ2-4,TRBV15,13,NA,CATSSESRGIQYF,TGTGCCACCAGCAGCGAAAGTCGAGGCATTCAGTACTTC
many,TRBJ1-6,TRBV18,14,NA,CASSPDRKNSPLHF,TGTGCCAGCTCACCAGACAGGAAAAATTCACCCCTCCACTTT
many,TRBJ2-7,TRBV4-2,19,TRBD2,CASSHRWASGGPSSYEQYF,TGTGCCAGCAGCCACCGGTGGGCTAGCGGGGGACCAAGCTCCTACGAGCAGTACTTC
NA,TRBJ2-7,TRBV29-1,12,NA,CSVVVHTYEQYF,TGCAGCGTTGTTGTCCATACCTACGAGCAGTACTTC
many,TRBJ1-2,TRBV29-1,11,NA,CSVERGYGYTF,TGCAGCGTCGAGAGGGGGTATGGCTACACCTTC
many,TRBJ2-3,TRBV20-1,18,NA,CSARVFGRGGGGTDTQYF,TGCAGTGCTAGAGTATTCGGCCGCGGGGGCGGGGGCACAGATACGCAGTATTTT
many,TRBJ2-3,TRBV11-2,16,TRBD2,CASSLSSRGVTDTQYF,TGTGCCAGCAGCTTATCGTCGCGGGGGGTTACAGATACGCAGTATTTT
many,TRBJ2-7,TRBV29-1,12,NA,CSVTGTAYEQYF,TGCAGCGTTACCGGGACGGCCTACGAGCAGTACTTC
many,TRBJ1-5,TRBV18,15,TRBD1,CASSPGQGGRQPQHF,TGTGCCAGCTCACCGGGACAGGGTGGTAGGCAGCCCCAGCATTTT
medium-sized,TRBJ1-1,TRBV6-5,14,NA,CASSYSTGGTEAFF,TGTGCCAGCAGTTACTCGACGGGGGGCACTGAAGCTTTCTTT
NA,TRBJ2-5,TRBV11-2,16,TRBD1,CASSNTAGGAEETRYF,TGTGCCAGCAGCAACACCGCAGGGGGCGCGGAAGAGACCCGGTACTTC
many,TRBJ1-2,TRBV27,12,NA,CASRGQEYGYTF,TGTGCCAGCAGAGGGCAGGAGTATGGCTACACCTTC
many,TRBJ1-2,TRBV29-1,11,TRBD1,CSAGQNYGYTF,TGCAGCGCGGGACAGAACTATGGCTACACCTTC